This TCR beta chain appears in the sequencing data of a study of cytomegalovirus exposure and HLA in healthy donors. Study-wide points: Follow-up analysis later connected one missense variant in DCLRE1C with trimming of TCR beta V- and J-genes.

The PCR employed 60 Vbeta primers together with 13 Jbeta primers. Sequenced by immunoSEQ multiplex PCR; TCRdb stores in-frame clones only, minus some. This table has 180,000 or so clones, around 80% appearing once. The CDR3 contains 12 residues. The germline V gene has CDR1 SGHNT and CDR2 YENEEA. Comments on this clone: The antigen remains unidentified. The junction and the germline gene differ at one end; a read error may be behind it.

This TCR derives from a man between 18 and 29 years old in good health and CMV-seronegative. The gene calls are TRBV11-3 and TRBJ2-7; TRBD2 aligns across 7 bases. The specimen was PBMCs. The CDR3: CASSLDQRGTKF. The CDR3 DNA follows: TGTGCCAGCAGCTTAGATCAGCGGGGAACAAAGTTC.